This T cell receptor beta chain was sequenced for a study of T cells in tuberculosis. Study summary: The T cells targeted glucose monomycolate, a mycobacterial lipid, via CD1B. The study, taken as a whole, reports: Smaller distances to GMM-specific TCRs suggested their expansion in active tuberculosis. Cases with active tuberculosis were adults, while controls were adolescents.

Here immunoSEQ multiplex PCR was the method, and the copy in TCRdb shows in-frame clones only, minus some. The data contain 35,000 to 45,000 clones, roughly 95% of them seen just once; the ten biggest clones take up about 4.1%. With respect to this clone: What it recognizes is unknown.

Time point denoted: new active TB diagnosis, blood taken before or within 7 days of starting treatment. Germline lookup yields CDR1 SQVTM and CDR2 ANQGSEA. The CDR3 has 13 amino acids. V lost 6 bases to trimming and J lost 0 bases, with 11 bases between them. This sequence joins TRBV29-1 and TRBJ1-1; D gene uncertain. Sequences were derived from PBMCs, sampled at tuberculosis diagnosis. This clonotype was obtained from an adult with tuberculosis. The DNA of the CDR3 is TGCAGCGTCCCCTCGCCTATGAACACTGAAGCTTTCTTT. Translated: CSVPSPMNTEAFF. The entire variable domain, with the rest obtained from reference TRBV29-1 and TRBJ1-1, is as follows: SAVISQKPSRDICQRGTSLTIQCQVDSQVTMMFWYRQQPGQSLTLIATANQGSEATYESGFVIDKFPISRPNLTFSTLTVSNMSPEDSSIYLCSVPSPMNTEAFFGQGTRLTVV.